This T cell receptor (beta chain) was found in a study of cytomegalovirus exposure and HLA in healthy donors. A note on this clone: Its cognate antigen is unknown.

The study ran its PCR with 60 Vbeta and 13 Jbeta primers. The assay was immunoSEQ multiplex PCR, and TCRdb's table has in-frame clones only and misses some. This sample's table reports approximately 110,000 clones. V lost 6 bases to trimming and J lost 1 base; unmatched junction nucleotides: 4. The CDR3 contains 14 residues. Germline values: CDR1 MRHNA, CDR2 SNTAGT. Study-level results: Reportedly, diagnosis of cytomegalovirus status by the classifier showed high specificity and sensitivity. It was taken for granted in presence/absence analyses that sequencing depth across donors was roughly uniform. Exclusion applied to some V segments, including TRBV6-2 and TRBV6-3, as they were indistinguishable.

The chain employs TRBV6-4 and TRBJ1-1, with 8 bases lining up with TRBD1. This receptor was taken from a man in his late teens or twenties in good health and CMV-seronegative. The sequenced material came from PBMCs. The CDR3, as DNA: TGTGCCAGCAGCGCACAGGGGGAGAACACTGAAGCTTTCTTT. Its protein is CASSAQGENTEAFF.